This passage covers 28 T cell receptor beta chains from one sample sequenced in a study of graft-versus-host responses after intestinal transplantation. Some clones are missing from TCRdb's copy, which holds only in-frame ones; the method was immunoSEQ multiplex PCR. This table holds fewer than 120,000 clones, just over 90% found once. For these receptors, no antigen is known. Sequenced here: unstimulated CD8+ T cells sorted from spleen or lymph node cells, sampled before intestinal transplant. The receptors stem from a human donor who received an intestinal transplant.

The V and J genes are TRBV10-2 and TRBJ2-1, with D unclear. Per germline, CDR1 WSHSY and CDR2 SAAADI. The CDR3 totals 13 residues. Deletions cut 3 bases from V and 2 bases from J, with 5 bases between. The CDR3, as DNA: TGCGCCAGCAGTGACAGTGCCTACAATGAGCAGTTCTTC. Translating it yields CASSDSAYNEQFF.

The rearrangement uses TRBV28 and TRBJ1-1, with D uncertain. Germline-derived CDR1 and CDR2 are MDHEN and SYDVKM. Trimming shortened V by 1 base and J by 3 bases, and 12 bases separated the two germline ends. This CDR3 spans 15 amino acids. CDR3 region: CASSLLRNPDTEAFF. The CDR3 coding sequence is TGTGCCAGCAGTTTATTGAGGAATCCGGACACTGAAGCTTTCTTT.

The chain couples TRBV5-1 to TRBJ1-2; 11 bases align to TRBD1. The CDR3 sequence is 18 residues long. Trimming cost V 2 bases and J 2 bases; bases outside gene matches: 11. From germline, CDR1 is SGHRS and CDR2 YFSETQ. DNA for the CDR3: TGCGCCAGCAGCTTCGAAAGATTGGGACAGGGGGAGAACTATGGCTACACCTTC. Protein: CASSFERLGQGENYGYTF. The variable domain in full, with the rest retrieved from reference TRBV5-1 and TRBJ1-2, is KAGVTQTPRYLIKTRGQQVTLSCSPISGHRSVSWYQQTPGQGLQFLFEYFSETQRNKGNFPGRFSGRQFSNSRSEMNVSTLELGDSALYLCASSFERLGQGENYGYTFGSGTRLTVV.

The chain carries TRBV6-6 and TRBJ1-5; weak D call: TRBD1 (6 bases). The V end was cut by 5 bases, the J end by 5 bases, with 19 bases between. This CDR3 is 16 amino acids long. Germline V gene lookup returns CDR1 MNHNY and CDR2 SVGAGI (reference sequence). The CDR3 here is CASSPGTGKGDQPQHF. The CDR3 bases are TGTGCCAGCAGTCCCGGAACAGGGAAAGGAGATCAGCCCCAGCATTTT.

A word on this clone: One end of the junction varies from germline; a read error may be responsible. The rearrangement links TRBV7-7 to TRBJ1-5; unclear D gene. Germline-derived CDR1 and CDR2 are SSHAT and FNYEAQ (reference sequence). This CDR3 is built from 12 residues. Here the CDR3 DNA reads TGTGCTAGCAGCACAACCGAAAACCCCCAGCATTTT. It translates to CASSTTENPQHF.

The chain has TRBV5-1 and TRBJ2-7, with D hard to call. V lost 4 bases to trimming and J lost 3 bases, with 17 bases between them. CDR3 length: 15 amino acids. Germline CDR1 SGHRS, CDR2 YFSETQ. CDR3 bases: TGCGCCAGCAGCCCCCTAAAGGTGACTGACTACGAGCAGTACTTC. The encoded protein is CASSPLKVTDYEQYF.

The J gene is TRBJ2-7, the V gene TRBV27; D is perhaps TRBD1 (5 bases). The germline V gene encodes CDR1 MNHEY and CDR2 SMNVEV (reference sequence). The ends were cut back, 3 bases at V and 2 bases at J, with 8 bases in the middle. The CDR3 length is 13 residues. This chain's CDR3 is CASSFRAPYEQYF. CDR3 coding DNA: TGTGCCAGCAGTTTCAGGGCCCCCTACGAGCAGTACTTC.

The CDR3 region is CASSWVNTEAFF. DNA for the CDR3: TGTGCCAGCAGTTGGGTGAACACTGAAGCTTTCTTT. The V call is TRBV6-6, the J call TRBJ1-1; D is uncertain. V shed 4 bases and J shed 0 bases, with 3 bases lying between them. Germline V gives CDR1 MNHNY, CDR2 SVGAGI (reference sequence). The CDR3 is 12 amino acids.

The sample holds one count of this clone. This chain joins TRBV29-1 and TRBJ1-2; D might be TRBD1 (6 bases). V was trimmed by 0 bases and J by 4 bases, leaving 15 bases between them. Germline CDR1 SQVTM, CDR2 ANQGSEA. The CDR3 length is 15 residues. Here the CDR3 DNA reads TGCAGCGTTGAAGATCGAGGCAGGGGTGTCTATGGCTACACCTTC. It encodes CSVEDRGRGVYGYTF.

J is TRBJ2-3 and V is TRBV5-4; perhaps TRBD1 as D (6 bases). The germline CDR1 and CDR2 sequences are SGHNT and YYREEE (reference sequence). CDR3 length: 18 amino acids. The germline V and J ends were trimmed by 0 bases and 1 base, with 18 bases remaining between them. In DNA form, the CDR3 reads TGTGCCAGCAGCTTGGGGGGGCCCGACAGCTCTCGCACAGATACGCAGTATTTT. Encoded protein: CASSLGGPDSSRTDTQYF.

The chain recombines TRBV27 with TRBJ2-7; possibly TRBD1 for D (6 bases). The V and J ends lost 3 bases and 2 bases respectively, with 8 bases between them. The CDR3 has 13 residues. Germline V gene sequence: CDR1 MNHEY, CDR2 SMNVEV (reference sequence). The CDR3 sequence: CASSFGTTYEQYF. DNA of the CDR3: TGTGCCAGCAGTTTTGGGACAACCTACGAGCAGTACTTC.

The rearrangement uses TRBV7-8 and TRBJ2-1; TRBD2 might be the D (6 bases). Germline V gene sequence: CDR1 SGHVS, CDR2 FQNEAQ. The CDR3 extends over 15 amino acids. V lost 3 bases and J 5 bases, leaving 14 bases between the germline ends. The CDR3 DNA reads TGTGCCAGCAGCTTGGACGGGAGCGTAAACAATGAGCAGTTCTTC. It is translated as CASSLDGSVNNEQFF.

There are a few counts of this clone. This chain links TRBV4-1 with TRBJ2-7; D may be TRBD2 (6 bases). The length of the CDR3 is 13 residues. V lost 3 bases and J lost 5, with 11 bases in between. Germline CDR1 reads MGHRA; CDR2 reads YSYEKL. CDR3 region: CASSHRTGDEQYF. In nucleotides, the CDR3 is TGCGCCAGCAGCCATCGAACGGGGGACGAGCAGTACTTC.

DNA of the CDR3: TGCGCCAGCAGTCATACTAGACAGGGAGGGCCTGGGGCCAACGTCCTGACTTTC. This translates into CASSHTRQGGPGANVLTF. J is TRBJ2-6 and V is TRBV23-1; tentatively, D is TRBD1 or TRBD2 (7 bases each). TRBV23-1 counts as an open reading frame of uncertain function. The CDR3 runs 18 residues. V was trimmed by 3 bases and J by 2 bases, leaving 17 bases between them.

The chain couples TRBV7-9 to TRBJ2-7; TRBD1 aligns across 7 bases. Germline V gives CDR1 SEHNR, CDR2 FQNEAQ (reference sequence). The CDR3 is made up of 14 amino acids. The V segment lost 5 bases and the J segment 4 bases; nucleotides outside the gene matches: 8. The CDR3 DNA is TGTGCCAGCAGCCAACCGCCGGGACAGTACGAGCAGTACTTC. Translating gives CASSQPPGQYEQYF.

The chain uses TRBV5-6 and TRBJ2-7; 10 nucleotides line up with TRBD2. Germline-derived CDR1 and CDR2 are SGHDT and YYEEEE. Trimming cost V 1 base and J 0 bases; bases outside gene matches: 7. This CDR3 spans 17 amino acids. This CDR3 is CASSLLLAGATSYEQYF. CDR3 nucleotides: TGTGCCAGCAGCTTGCTGCTAGCGGGAGCTACCTCCTACGAGCAGTACTTC.

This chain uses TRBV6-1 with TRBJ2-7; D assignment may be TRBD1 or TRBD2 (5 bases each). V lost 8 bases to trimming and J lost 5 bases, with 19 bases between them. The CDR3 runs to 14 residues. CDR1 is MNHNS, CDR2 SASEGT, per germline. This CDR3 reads CASSRGGVDDEQYF. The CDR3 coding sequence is TGTGCCAGCTCCCGGGGCGGCGTAGACGACGAGCAGTACTTC.

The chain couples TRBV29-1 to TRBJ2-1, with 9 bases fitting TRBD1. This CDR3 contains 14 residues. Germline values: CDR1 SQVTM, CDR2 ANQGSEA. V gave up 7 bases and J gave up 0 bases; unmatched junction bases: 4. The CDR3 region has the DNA TGCAGCGCACCGACAGGGGGCTCCTACAATGAGCAGTTCTTC. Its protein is CSAPTGGSYNEQFF.

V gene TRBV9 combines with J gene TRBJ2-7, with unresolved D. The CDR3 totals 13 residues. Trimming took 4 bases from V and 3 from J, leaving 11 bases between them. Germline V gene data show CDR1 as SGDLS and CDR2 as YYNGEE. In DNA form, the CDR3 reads TGTGCCAGCAGCCCCTTCGACGGCTACGAGCAGTACTTC. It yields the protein CASSPFDGYEQYF.

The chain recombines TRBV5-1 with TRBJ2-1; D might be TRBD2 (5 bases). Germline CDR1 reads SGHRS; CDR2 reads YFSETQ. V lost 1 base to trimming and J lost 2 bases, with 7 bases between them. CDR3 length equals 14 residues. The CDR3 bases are TGCGCCAGCAGCTTGAGCGGAGCCTACAATGAGCAGTTCTTC. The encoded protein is CASSLSGAYNEQFF.

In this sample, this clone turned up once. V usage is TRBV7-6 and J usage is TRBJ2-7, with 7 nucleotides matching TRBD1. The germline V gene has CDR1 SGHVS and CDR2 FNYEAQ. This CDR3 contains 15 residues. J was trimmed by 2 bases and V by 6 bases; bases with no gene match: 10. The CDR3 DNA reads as TGTGCCAGCAGTTCCGAAGGGGGACAGACCTACGAGCAGTACTTC. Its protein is CASSSEGGQTYEQYF.

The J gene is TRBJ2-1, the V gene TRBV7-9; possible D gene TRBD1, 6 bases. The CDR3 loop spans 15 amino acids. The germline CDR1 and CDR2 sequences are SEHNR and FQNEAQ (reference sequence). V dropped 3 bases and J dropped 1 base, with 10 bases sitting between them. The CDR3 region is CASSFLQGSYNEQFF. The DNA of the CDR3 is TGTGCCAGCAGCTTCCTCCAGGGGTCCTACAATGAGCAGTTCTTC.

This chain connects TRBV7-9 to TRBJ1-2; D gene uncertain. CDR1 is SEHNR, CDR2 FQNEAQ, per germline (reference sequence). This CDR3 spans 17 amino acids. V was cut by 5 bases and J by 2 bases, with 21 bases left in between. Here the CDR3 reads CASSPLPMDGPNYGYTF. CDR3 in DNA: TGTGCCAGCAGCCCACTGCCAATGGACGGACCCAACTATGGCTACACCTTC.

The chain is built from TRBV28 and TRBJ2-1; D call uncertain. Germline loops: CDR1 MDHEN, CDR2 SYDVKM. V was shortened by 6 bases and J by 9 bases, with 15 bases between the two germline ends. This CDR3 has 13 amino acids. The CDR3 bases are TGTGCCAGCAGCCAAAGTCCGGGCGGTGAGCAGTTCTTC. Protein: CASSQSPGGEQFF. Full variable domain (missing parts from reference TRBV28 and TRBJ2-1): DVKVTQSSRYLVKRTGEKVFLECVQDMDHENMFWYRQDPGLGLRLIYFSYDVKMKEKGDIPEGYSVSREKKERFSLILESASTNQTSMYLCASSQSPGGEQFFGPGTRLTVL.

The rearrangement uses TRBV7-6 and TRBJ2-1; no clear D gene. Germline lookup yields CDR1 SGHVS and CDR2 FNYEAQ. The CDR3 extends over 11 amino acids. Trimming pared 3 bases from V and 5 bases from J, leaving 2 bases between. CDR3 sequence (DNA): TGTGCCAGCAGCTTGGACAATGAGCAGTTCTTC. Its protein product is CASSLDNEQFF.

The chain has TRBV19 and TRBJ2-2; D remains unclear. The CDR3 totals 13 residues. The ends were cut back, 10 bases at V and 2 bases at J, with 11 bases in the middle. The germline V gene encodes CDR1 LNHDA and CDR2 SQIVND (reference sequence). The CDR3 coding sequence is TGTGCCACCCTTGGCCCTAACACCGGGGAGCTGTTTTTT. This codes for CATLGPNTGELFF.

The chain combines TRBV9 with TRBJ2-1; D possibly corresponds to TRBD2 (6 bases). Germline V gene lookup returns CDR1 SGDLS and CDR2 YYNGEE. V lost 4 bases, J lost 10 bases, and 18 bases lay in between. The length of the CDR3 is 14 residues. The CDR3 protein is CASSPSGEGREQFF. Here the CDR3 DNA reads TGTGCCAGCAGCCCGAGCGGAGAGGGGAGGGAGCAGTTCTTC.

The CDR3 DNA reads as TGTGCCAGCAGTTACTCACGGGGGCGTCCCTACGAGCAGTACTTC. Amino acids: CASSYSRGRPYEQYF. V is TRBV6-5 and J is TRBJ2-7; D possibly matches TRBD1 or TRBD2 (6 bases each). From germline, CDR1 is MNHEY and CDR2 SVGAGI. V dropped 0 bases and J dropped 2 bases, with 11 bases sitting between them. The length of the CDR3 is 15 residues.